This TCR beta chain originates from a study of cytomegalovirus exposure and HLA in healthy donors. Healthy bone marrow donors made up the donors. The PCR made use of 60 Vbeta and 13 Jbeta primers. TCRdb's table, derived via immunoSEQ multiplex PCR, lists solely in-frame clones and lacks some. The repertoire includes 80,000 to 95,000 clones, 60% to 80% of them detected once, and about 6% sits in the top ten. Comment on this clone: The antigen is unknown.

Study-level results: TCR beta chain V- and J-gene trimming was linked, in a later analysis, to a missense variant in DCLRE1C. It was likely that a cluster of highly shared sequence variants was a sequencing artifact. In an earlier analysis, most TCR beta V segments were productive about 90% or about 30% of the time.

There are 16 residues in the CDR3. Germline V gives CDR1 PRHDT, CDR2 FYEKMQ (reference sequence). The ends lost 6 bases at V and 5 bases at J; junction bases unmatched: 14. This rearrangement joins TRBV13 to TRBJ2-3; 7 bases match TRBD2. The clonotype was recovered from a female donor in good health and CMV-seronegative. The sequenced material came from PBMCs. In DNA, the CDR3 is TGTGCCAGCAGAAACCCTAGCGGACCGGCGAGAGATACGCAGTATTTT. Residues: CASRNPSGPARDTQYF.